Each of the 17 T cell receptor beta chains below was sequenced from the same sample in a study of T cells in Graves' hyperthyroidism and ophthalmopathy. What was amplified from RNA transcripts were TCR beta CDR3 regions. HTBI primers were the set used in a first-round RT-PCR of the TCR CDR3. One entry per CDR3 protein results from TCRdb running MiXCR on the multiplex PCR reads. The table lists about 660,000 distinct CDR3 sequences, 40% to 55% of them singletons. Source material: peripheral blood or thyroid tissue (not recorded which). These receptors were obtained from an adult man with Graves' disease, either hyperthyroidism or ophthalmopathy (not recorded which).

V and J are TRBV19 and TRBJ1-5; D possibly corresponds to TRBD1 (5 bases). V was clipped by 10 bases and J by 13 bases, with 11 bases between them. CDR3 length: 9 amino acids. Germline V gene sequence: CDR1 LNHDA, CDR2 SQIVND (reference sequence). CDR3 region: CATTGLQHF. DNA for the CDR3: TGTGCCACCACAGGCTTGCAGCATTTT.

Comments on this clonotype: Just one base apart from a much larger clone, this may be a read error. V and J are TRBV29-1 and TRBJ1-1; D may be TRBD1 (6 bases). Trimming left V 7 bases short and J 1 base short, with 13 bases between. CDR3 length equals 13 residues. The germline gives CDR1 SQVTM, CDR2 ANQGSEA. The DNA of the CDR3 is TGCAGCGCTAGGGACACTCCGAACACTGAAGCTTTCTTT. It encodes CSARDTPNTEAFF.

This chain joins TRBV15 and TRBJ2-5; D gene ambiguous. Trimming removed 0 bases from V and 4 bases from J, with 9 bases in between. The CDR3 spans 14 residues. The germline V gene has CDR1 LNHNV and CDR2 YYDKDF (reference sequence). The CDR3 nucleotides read TGTGCCACCAGCAGAGAGGTTGGTTTAGAGACCCAGTACTTC. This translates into CATSREVGLETQYF. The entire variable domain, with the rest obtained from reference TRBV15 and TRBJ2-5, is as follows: DAMVIQNPRYQVTQFGKPVTLSCSQTLNHNVMYWYQQKSSQAPKLLFHYYDKDFNNEADTPDNFQSRRPNTSFCFLDIRSPGLGDTAMYLCATSREVGLETQYFGPGTRLLVL.

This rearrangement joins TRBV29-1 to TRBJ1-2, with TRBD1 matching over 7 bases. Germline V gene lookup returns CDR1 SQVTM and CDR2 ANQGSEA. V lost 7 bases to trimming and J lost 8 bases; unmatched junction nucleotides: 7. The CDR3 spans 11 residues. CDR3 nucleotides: TGCAGCGCAGGACAGGTCCAAGGCTACACCTTC. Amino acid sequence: CSAGQVQGYTF. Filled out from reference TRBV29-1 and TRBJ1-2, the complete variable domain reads SAVISQKPSRDICQRGTSLTIQCQVDSQVTMMFWYRQQPGQSLTLIATANQGSEATYESGFVIDKFPISRPNLTFSTLTVSNMSPEDSSIYLCSAGQVQGYTFGSGTRLTVV.

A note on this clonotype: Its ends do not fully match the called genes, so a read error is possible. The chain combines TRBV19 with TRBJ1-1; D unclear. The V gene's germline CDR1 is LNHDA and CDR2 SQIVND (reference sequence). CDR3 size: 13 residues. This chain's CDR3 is CASSISMNTGAFF. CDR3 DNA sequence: TGTGCCAGTAGTATTTCAATGAACACTGGAGCTTTCTTT.

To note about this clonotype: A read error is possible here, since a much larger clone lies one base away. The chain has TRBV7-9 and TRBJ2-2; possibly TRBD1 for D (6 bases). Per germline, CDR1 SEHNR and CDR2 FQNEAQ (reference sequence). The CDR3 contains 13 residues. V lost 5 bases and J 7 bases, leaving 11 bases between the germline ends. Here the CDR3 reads CASSRTEGGELFF. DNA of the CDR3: TGTGCCAGCAGCAGGACAGAAGGCGGGGAGCTGTTTTTT.

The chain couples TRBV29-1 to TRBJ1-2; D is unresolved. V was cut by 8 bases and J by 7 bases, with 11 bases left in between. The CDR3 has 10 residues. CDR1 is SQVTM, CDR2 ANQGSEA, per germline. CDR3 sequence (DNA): TGCAGCTCCCGAACGGGTGGCTACACCTTC. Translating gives CSSRTGGYTF.

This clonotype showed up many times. CDR3 region: CSVRYRGRNEKLFF. CDR3 in DNA: TGCAGCGTACGATACAGGGGGCGAAATGAAAAACTGTTTTTT. The chain employs TRBV29-1 and TRBJ1-4; 9 nucleotides line up with TRBD1. CDR1 is SQVTM, CDR2 ANQGSEA, per germline. This CDR3 is 14 amino acids long. Trimming at V came to 6 bases and at J to 5 bases, leaving 7 bases not matched to a gene.

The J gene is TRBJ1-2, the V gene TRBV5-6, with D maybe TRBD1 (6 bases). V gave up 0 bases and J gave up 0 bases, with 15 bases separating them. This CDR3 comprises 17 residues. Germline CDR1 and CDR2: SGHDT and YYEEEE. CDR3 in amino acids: CASSLGTGQRTNYGYTF. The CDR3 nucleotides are TGTGCCAGCAGCTTGGGTACAGGGCAAAGGACTAACTATGGCTACACCTTC.

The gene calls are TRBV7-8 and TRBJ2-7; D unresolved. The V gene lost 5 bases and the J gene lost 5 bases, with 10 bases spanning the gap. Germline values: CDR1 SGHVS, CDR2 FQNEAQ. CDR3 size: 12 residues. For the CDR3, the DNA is TGTGCCAGCAGCCAAGATGGCCACGAGCAGTACTTC. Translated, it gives CASSQDGHEQYF.

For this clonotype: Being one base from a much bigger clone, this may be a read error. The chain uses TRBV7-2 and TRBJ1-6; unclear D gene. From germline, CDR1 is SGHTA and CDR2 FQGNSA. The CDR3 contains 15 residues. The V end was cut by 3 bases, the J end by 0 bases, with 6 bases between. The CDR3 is CTSSLESSYNSPLHF. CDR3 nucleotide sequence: TGTACCAGCAGCTTGGAGAGCTCCTATAATTCACCCCTCCACTTT.

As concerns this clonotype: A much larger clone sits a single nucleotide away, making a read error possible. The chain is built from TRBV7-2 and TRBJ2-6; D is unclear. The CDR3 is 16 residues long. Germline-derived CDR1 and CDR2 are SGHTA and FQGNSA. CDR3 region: CASSSNPSSEANVLTF. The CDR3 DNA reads TGTGCCAGCAGTAGCAACCCGAGCTCTGAGGCCAACGTCCTGACTTTC.

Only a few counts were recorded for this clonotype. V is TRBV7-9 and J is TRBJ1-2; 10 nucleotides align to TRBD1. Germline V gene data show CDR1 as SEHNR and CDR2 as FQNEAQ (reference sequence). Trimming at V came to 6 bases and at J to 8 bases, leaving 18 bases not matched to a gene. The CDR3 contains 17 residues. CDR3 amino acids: CASSPTGGQGESEGYTF. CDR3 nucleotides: TGTGCCAGCAGTCCGACCGGAGGACAGGGGGAATCGGAGGGCTACACCTTC.

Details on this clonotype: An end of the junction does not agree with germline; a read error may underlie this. The CDR3 spells CSAMRPAGVIPYEQYF. CDR3 bases: TGCAGTGCTATGAGGCCAGCGGGAGTGATTCCCTACGAGCAGTATTTC. J is TRBJ2-7 and V is TRBV20-1, with TRBD2 matching 8 bases. The CDR3 has 16 amino acids. From germline, CDR1 is DFQATT and CDR2 SNEGSKA (reference sequence).

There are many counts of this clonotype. The CDR3 sequence is CASRVPGQGNGYTF. As DNA, the CDR3 is TGTGCCAGCAGAGTTCCGGGACAGGGAAATGGCTACACCTTC. The V gene is TRBV2, the J gene TRBJ1-2, with TRBD1 matching over 9 bases. V lost 6 bases, J lost 6 bases, and 8 bases stayed unmatched. This CDR3 is built from 14 residues. Germline CDR1 reads SNHLY; CDR2 reads FYNNEI.

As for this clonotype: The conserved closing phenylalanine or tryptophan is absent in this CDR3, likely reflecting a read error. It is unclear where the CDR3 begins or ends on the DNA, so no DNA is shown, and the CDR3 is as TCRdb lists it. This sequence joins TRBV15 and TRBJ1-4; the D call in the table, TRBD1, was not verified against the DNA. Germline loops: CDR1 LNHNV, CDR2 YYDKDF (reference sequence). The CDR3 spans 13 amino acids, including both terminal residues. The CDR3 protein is CATSRGGRGGGDY.

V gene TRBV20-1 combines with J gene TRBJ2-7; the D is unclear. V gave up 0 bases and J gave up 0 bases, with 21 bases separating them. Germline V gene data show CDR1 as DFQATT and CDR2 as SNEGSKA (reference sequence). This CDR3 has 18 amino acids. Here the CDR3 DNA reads TGCAGTGCTAGAGATCTGTTTGGGCAGGCTTCAAGCTCCTACGAGCAGTACTTC. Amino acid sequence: CSARDLFGQASSSYEQYF.